This T cell receptor (beta chain) appears in the sequencing data of a study of T cells in women clearing cervical HPV infection. Study details: Controls' single incident HPV16 infection cleared within 12 months without precancer. General study points: Timing of associations relative to infection is unclear; T-cell subsets were not isolated. CIN3+ cases had significantly higher TCR repertoire richness than controls, but evenness did not differ.

Per the germline V gene, CDR1 is SSHAT and CDR2 is FNYEAQ (reference sequence). CDR3 size: 15 residues. Regarding this clone: The target antigen is unknown. From the germline J gene comes the end of the CDR3, since the read stops 3 residues before it.

Generated by immunoSEQ multiplex PCR, the TCRdb table keeps only in-frame clones and is missing some. The sample table includes around 30,000 clones. Sequenced material: blood buffy coat. This TCR was sampled from a woman between 18 and 75 years old with a cervical HPV16 infection that either progressed to CIN3+ or cleared (not recorded which). This chain connects TRBV7-7 to TRBJ2-3; 9 bases match TRBD2. Incomplete CDR3 DNA: TGTGCCAGCAGCTCTTGGACTAGCGTCCAAGAGACG. Residues: CASSSWTSVQET. The full-length CDR3 reads as CASSSWTSVQETQYF.